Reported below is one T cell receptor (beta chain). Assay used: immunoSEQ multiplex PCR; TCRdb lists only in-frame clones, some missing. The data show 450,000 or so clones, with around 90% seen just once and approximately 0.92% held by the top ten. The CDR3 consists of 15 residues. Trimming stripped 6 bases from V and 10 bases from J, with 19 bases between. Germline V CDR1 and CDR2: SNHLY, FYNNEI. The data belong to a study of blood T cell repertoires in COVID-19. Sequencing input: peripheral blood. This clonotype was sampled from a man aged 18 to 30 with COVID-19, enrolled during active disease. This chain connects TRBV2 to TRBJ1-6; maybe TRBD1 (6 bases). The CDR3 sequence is CASRNRENSGSPLHF. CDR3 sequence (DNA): TGTGCCAGCAGAAACAGGGAAAATTCGGGCTCACCCCTCCACTTT.